This TCR beta chain was identified in a study of a mutant IDH1 vaccine in newly diagnosed glioma. Study context: The vaccination schedule gave patients eight doses in weeks 1, 3, 5, 7, 11, 15, 19 and 23.

A word on this clone: Its antigen is currently unknown.

J gave up 5 bases and V 4 bases, and 5 bases lay outside the gene matches. CDR1 SGHKS and CDR2 YYEKEE come from the germline V gene (reference sequence). This CDR3 is 13 amino acids long. Time point in this sample: week 11, during vaccination. A single vaccine dose contained 300 ug of mutant IDH1 20-mer peptide, and topical imiquimod was used with it. Here immunoSEQ multiplex PCR was the method, and the copy in TCRdb shows in-frame clones only, minus some. The profile shows 110,000 or so clones, roughly 90% of them singletons. J is TRBJ2-7 and V is TRBV5-5, with 8 bases that match TRBD1. The material was PBMCs, obtained from a glioma patient whose treatment included an IDH1 peptide vaccine. This receptor was identified in a woman aged 45-65 years with glioma. CDR3 bases: TGTGCCAGCAGCCCGAGGACAGGGAACGAGCAGTACTTC. Amino acids: CASSPRTGNEQYF.